The 22 T cell receptor beta chains presented below share a single source sample, sequenced in a study of identical twins' blood T cells. TCRdb reprocessed the 5' RACE reads with MiXCR, giving one entry per CDR3 protein. Of around 380,000 distinct CDR3 sequences in the sample, 25% to 35% were seen once. The material sequenced was PBMCs. The receptor source for this set is a woman aged 18-55 years in good health.

This clonotype was counted at least ten times. This chain joins TRBV20-1 and TRBJ2-1; D not resolved. Trimming left V 0 bases short and J 0 bases short, with 9 bases between. Germline V gene data show CDR1 as DFQATT and CDR2 as SNEGSKA (reference sequence). The CDR3 has 15 amino acids. The CDR3 nucleotides read TGCAGTGCTAGAGATCCCAGAAGCTCCTACAATGAGCAGTTCTTC. As protein: CSARDPRSSYNEQFF.

This clonotype was counted many times. The V and J genes are TRBV12-3 or TRBV12-4 and TRBJ2-2; D remains unclear. This CDR3 region has 13 residues. V lost 2 bases, J lost 5 bases, and 6 bases lay in between. CDR3 residues: CASSLSLTGELFF. CDR3 bases: TGTGCCAGCAGTTTAAGTTTGACCGGGGAGCTGTTTTTT.

V usage is TRBV12-5 and J usage is TRBJ1-3; no firm D call. Trimming left V 2 bases short and J 0 bases short, with 2 bases between. Germline CDR1 is LGHNT and CDR2 is FRNRAP. The CDR3 has 13 residues. The chain's CDR3 is CASGLFSGNTIYF. As DNA, the CDR3 is TGTGCTAGTGGTTTGTTCTCTGGAAACACCATATATTTT.

The chain employs TRBV4-3 and TRBJ1-5, with a tentative D call TRBD1 (5 bases). The V end was cut by 0 bases, the J end by 7 bases, with 13 bases between. The CDR3 runs 15 residues. Germline V gives CDR1 LGHNA, CDR2 YSLEER. CDR3: CASSQEGANQQPQHF. CDR3 nucleotides: TGCGCCAGCAGCCAAGAAGGGGCGAACCAGCAGCCCCAGCATTTT.

The CDR3 reads CASSLEDTGELFF. The CDR3 nucleotides are TGTGCCAGCAGCCTGGAGGACACCGGGGAGCTGTTTTTT. V usage is TRBV2 and J usage is TRBJ2-2, with D possibly being TRBD2 (5 bases). V shed 6 bases and J shed 3 bases, with 8 bases lying between them. CDR1 SNHLY and CDR2 FYNNEI come from the germline V gene. This CDR3 has 13 amino acids.

V usage is TRBV12-3 or TRBV12-4 and J usage is TRBJ1-1; D gene unclear. Trimming removed 6 bases from V and 5 bases from J, with 28 bases in between. CDR3 length: 18 amino acids. CDR3 nucleotide sequence: TGTGCCAGCAGCCTTACGGGGTTAGTAATCATACAAGGAACTGAAGCTTTCTTT. Its protein product is CASSLTGLVIIQGTEAFF.

CDR3 amino acids: CAISPGTQETQYF. CDR3 nucleotide sequence: TGTGCCATCAGTCCCGGGACTCAAGAGACCCAGTACTTC. The rearrangement uses TRBV10-3 and TRBJ2-5; D possibly corresponds to TRBD2 (6 bases). CDR1 and CDR2 (germline): ENHRY, SYGVKD. The CDR3 totals 13 residues. The V gene lost 5 bases and the J gene lost 2 bases, with 9 bases spanning the gap.

This rearrangement joins TRBV29-1 to TRBJ1-1; D is unclear. V gave up 4 bases and J gave up 1 base, with 10 bases separating them. The CDR3 is 13 residues long. CDR1 is SQVTM and CDR2 is ANQGSEA in the germline V gene. DNA of the CDR3: TGCAGCGTTGCCCCAAAGGGGAACACTGAAGCTTTCTTT. It yields the protein CSVAPKGNTEAFF.

The chain links TRBV7-9 to TRBJ1-1; D ambiguous. The CDR3 runs to 14 residues. The V and J ends lost 5 bases and 6 bases respectively, with 16 bases between them. CDR1 and CDR2 (germline): SEHNR, FQNEAQ (reference sequence). This CDR3 reads CASSRNPVGAEAFF. CDR3 sequence (DNA): TGTGCCAGCAGCCGTAACCCGGTTGGCGCTGAAGCTTTCTTT.

Note on this clonotype: At one end the junction does not follow the germline gene, possibly because of a read error. The J gene is TRBJ1-1, the V gene TRBV12-3 or TRBV12-4, with a possible D match to TRBD1 (5 bases). CDR3 length: 14 amino acids. CDR3 DNA: TGTGCCAGCAGCGCCGGACAACCGAACACTGAAACTTTCTTT. Translated, it gives CASSAGQPNTETFF.

This clonotype has more than one count but fewer than ten. The chain has TRBV20-1 and TRBJ2-1, with 11 bases identical to TRBD2. V lost 4 bases and J lost 9; bases outside the gene matches: 8. From germline, CDR1 is DFQATT and CDR2 SNEGSKA (reference sequence). The CDR3 contains 14 residues. CDR3 sequence (DNA): TGCAGTGCTAACTTAGCGGGGGGGCTAGTTGAGCAGTTCTTC. This translates into CSANLAGGLVEQFF.

The chain joins TRBV6-6 to TRBJ1-3; no clear D. This CDR3 contains 16 residues. Per germline, CDR1 MNHNY and CDR2 SVGAGI (reference sequence). Trimming pared 0 bases from V and 0 bases from J, leaving 9 bases between. The CDR3 loop reads CASSYSEASSGNTIYF. The CDR3 region has the DNA TGTGCCAGCAGTTACTCAGAGGCCAGCTCTGGAAACACCATATATTTT.

Turning to this clonotype: An end of the junction does not agree with germline; a read error may underlie this. The V gene is TRBV9, the J gene TRBJ2-3; tentative D call: TRBD2 (6 bases). The CDR3 is made up of 16 amino acids. CDR1 is SGDLS and CDR2 is YYNGEE in the germline V gene. The CDR3 sequence: CASSPWDGAGTDTRYF. The CDR3 nucleotides are TGTGCCAGCAGCCCCTGGGACGGGGCGGGAACAGATACGCGGTATTTT.

V gene TRBV10-1 combines with J gene TRBJ2-3; 10 positions match TRBD2. The CDR3 is 16 amino acids. The V gene end was trimmed by 2 bases and the J gene end by 4 bases; junction bases not matched to a gene: 6. Germline lookup yields CDR1 WNHNN and CDR2 SYGVQD (reference sequence). DNA of the CDR3: TGCGCCAGCAGTGAGGCTAGCGGGAGTATCCCAGATACGCAGTATTTT. Translating gives CASSEASGSIPDTQYF.

This clonotype was observed a handful of times. This sequence joins TRBV5-1 and TRBJ1-2, with D maybe TRBD1 (6 bases). Germline lookup yields CDR1 SGHRS and CDR2 YFSETQ. The length of the CDR3 is 11 residues. Deletions cut 4 bases from V and 8 bases from J, with 9 bases between. Written as DNA, the CDR3 is TGCGCCAGCAGCGCACAGGGCGGCTACACCTTC. Translated, it gives CASSAQGGYTF.

This clonotype was seen only a few times. The chain joins TRBV6-5 to TRBJ2-2; TRBD2 matches 11 bases. The CDR3 totals 15 residues. Trimming removed 7 bases from V and 3 bases from J; junction bases left unmatched: 4. Germline V CDR1 and CDR2: MNHEY, SVGAGI. Here the CDR3 reads CASTEGLADTGELFF. CDR3 nucleotides: TGTGCCAGCACCGAGGGACTAGCGGACACCGGGGAGCTGTTTTTT.

This chain links TRBV29-1 with TRBJ2-1; 10 bases map to TRBD1. CDR1 SQVTM and CDR2 ANQGSEA come from the germline V gene. This CDR3 comprises 16 residues. V lost 0 bases to trimming and J lost 9 bases; unmatched junction nucleotides: 11. CDR3 DNA sequence: TGCAGCGTTGAAGAAGGGGACAGGGGATTGTTGTGTGAGCAGTTCTTC. Its protein product is CSVEEGDRGLLCEQFF.

This clonotype was picked up a small number of times. The rearrangement links TRBV11-2 to TRBJ1-1; no clear D gene. The CDR3 extends over 13 amino acids. Trimming removed 0 bases from V and 3 bases from J, with 5 bases in between. Germline V lookup: CDR1 SGHAT, CDR2 FQNNGV. CDR3: CASSLDLYTEAFF. CDR3 in DNA: TGTGCCAGCAGCTTAGACCTCTACACTGAAGCTTTCTTT. Combining the CDR3 with reference TRBV11-2 and TRBJ1-1 gives the whole variable domain EAGVAQSPRYKIIEKRQSVAFWCNPISGHATLYWYQQILGQGPKLLIQFQNNGVVDDSQLPKDRFSAERLKGVDSTLKIQPAKLEDSAVYLCASSLDLYTEAFFGQGTRLTVV.

This clonotype came up a few times. This chain links TRBV5-5 with TRBJ1-2; D remains unclear. This CDR3 region has 13 residues. The V gene's germline CDR1 is SGHKS and CDR2 YYEKEE (reference sequence). Trimming removed 4 bases at V and 0 bases at J, with 7 bases between. The CDR3 loop is CASSPLANYGYTF. The CDR3 DNA reads as TGTGCCAGCAGCCCGTTAGCTAACTATGGCTACACCTTC.

V usage is TRBV11-2 and J usage is TRBJ2-2, with D hard to call. The CDR3 contains 16 residues. V lost 5 bases to trimming and J lost 3 bases, with 16 bases between them. Germline lookup yields CDR1 SGHAT and CDR2 FQNNGV. The CDR3 nucleotides are TGTGCCAGCAGCCAAGGGCGGCGGTCAGACACCGGGGAGCTGTTTTTT. Its translation is CASSQGRRSDTGELFF.

This sequence joins TRBV3-1 and TRBJ2-1; no definite D call. V was shortened by 2 bases and J by 8 bases, with 10 bases between the two germline ends. The CDR3 is 13 residues long. Germline values: CDR1 LGHDT, CDR2 YNNKEL (reference sequence). This chain's CDR3 is CASSQLPAYEQFF. The CDR3 DNA follows: TGTGCCAGCAGCCAACTACCAGCCTATGAGCAGTTCTTC.

Only one count was recorded for this clonotype. A read error may account for a junction end that differs from germline. This sequence joins TRBV11-2 and TRBJ2-5; D is ambiguous. The CDR3 totals 12 residues. Germline V lookup: CDR1 SGHAT, CDR2 FQNNGV. CDR3: CASSPPQETQCF. The CDR3 nucleotides are TGTGCCAGCAGCCCCCCCCAAGAGACCCAGTGCTTC.